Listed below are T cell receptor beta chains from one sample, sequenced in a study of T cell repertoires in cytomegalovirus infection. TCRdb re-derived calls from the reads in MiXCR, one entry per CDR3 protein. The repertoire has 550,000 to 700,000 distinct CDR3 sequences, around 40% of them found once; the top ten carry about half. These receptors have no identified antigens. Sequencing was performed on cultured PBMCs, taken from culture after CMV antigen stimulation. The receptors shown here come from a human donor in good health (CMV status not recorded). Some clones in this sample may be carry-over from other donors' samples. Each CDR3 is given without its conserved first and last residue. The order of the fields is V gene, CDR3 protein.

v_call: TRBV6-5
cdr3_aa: ASSHAEGTGHGYT

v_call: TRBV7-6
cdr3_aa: ASSLLLQETQY

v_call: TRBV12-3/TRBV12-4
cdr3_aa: ASSSIGGPDGELF

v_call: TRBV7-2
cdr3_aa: ASSQLAGVYEQY

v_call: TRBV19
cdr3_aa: ASSWILSNQPQH

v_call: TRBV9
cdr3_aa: ASSVAGGGLGNEQF

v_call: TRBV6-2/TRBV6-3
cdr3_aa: ASSSGQGVHEQF

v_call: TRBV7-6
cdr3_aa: ASGRGLSSGNTIY

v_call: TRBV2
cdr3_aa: ASRAGQQNEQY

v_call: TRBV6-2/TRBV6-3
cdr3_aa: ASSPREHTGVTMNTEAF

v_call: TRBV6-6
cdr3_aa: ASSYGGQGRGQPQH

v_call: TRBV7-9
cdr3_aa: ASSFKQGAGNTIY

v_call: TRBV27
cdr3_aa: ASSLYPTGNLGETQY

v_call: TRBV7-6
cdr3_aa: ASSPGQGPALYSNQPQH

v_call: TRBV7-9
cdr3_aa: ASSPGTVINYGYT

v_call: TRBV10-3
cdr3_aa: AISEWGGNTIY

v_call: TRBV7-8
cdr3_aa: ASSSTGRQETQY

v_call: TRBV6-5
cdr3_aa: ASSYEGLAVDNEQF

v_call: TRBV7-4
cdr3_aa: ASSEPGTNTGELF

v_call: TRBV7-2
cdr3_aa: ASSFGFYNSPLH

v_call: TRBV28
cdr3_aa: ASSTVGTEVGEQF

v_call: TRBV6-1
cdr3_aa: ASSEKRGPGTDTQY

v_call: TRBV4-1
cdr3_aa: ASNPRQGPEQF

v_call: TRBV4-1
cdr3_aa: ASSHPGGNMVEQF